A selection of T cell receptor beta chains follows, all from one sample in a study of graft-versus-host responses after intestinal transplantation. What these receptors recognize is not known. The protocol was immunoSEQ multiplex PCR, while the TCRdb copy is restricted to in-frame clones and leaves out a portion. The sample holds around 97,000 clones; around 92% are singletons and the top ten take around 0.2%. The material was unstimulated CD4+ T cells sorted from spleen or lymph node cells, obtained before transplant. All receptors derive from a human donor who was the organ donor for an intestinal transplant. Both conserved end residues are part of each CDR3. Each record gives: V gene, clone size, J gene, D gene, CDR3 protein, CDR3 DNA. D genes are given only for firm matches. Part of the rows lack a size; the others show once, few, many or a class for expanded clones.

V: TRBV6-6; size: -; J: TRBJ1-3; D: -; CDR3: CASVRYNPTLGNTIYF; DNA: TGTGCCAGCGTCCGCTACAATCCAACCTTGGGCAACACCATATATTTT
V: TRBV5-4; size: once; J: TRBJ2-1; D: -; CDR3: CASSLAGDYNEQFF; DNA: TGTGCCAGCAGCTTGGCGGGGGACTACAATGAGCAGTTCTTC
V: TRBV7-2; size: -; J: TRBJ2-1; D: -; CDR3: CASSPPGNEQFF; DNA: TGTGCCAGCAGCCCGCCGGGGAATGAGCAGTTCTTC
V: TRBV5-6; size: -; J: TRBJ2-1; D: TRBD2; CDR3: CASSWGLAGGPGSYNEQFF; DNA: TGTGCCAGCAGCTGGGGACTAGCGGGGGGGCCTGGCTCCTACAATGAGCAGTTCTTC
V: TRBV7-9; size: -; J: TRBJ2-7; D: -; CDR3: CASSFRASYEQYF; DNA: TGTGCCAGCAGCTTCAGGGCCTCCTACGAGCAGTACTTC
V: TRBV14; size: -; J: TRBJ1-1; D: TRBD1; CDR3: CASSWTGAKAFF; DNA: TGTGCCAGCAGTTGGACAGGGGCTAAAGCTTTCTTT
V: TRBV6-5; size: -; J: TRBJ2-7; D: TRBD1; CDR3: CASSYHGQGHYEQYF; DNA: TGTGCCAGCAGTTACCACGGACAGGGTCACTACGAGCAGTACTTC
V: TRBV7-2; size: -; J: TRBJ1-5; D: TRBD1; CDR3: CASSLGTGNQPQHF; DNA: TGTGCCAGCAGCCTCGGGACAGGCAATCAGCCCCAGCATTTT
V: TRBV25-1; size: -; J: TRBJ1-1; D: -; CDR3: CASSELGGNTEAFF; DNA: TGTGCCAGCAGTGAATTGGGAGGGAACACTGAAGCTTTCTTT
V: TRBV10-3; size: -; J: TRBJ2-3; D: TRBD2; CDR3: CAISDRLAGVSDTQYF; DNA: TGTGCCATCAGTGACCGACTAGCGGGGGTCTCAGATACGCAGTATTTT
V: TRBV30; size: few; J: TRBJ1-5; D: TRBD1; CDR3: CAWTGGSNQPQHF; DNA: TGTGCCTGGACAGGGGGGAGCAATCAGCCCCAGCATTTT
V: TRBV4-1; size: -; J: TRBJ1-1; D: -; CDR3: CASSPGGVNTEAFF; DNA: TGCGCCAGCAGCCCGGGGGGTGTGAACACTGAAGCTTTCTTT
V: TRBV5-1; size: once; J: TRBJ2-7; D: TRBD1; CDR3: CASSPGQRLLKYEQYF; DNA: TGCGCCAGCAGCCCGGGACAGCGCCTTTTAAAGTATGAGCAGTACTTC
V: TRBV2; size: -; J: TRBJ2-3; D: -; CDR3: CASRARSSTDTQYF; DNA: TGTGCCAGCAGAGCACGATCTAGCACAGATACGCAGTATTTT
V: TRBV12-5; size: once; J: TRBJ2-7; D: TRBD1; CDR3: CASGTAQLDRSTSHEQYF; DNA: TGTGCTAGTGGTACCGCTCAGTTGGACAGGTCAACGTCCCACGAGCAGTACTTC
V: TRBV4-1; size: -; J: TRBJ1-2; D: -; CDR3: CASSGMGDKRSNYGYTF; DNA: TGCGCCAGCAGCGGGATGGGGGACAAGAGGTCTAACTATGGCTACACCTTC
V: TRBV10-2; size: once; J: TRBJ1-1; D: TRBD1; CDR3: CASSVPGQGRGKEAFF; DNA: TGCGCCAGCAGTGTGCCGGGACAGGGTCGGGGTAAAGAAGCTTTCTTT
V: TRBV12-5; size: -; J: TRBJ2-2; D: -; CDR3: CASGLVGARVPGELFF; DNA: TGTGCTAGTGGTTTGGTGGGGGCGAGAGTTCCCGGGGAGCTGTTTTTT
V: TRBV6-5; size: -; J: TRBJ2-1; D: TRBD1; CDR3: CASSFTGGQQFF; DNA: TGTGCCAGCAGTTTTACAGGGGGCCAGCAGTTCTTC
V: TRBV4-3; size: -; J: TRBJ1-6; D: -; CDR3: CASSQDDPGNSPLHF; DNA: TGCGCCAGCAGCCAAGATGATCCAGGGAATTCACCCCTCCACTTT
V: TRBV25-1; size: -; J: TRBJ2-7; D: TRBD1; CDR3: CASTPMGGTGPTYEQYF; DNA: TGTGCCAGCACTCCAATGGGAGGGACAGGGCCGACCTACGAGCAGTACTTC
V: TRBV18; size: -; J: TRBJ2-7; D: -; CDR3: CASSPTGTYEQYF; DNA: TGTGCCAGCTCACCGACAGGTACCTACGAGCAGTACTTC
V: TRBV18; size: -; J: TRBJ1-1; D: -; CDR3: CASSPRTGRSTEAFF; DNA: TGTGCCAGCTCACCACGGACGGGAAGGAGCACTGAAGCTTTCTTT
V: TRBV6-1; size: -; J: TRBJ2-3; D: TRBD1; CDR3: CASSERDRVTDTQYF; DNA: TGTGCCAGCAGTGAAAGGGACAGGGTTACAGATACGCAGTATTTT
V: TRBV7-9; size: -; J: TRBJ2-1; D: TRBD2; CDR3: CASSSPGLVHNEQFF; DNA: TGTGCCAGCAGCTCCCCGGGACTAGTTCACAATGAGCAGTTCTTC
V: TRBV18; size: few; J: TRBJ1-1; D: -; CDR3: CASSPKGQTNTEAFF; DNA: TGTGCCAGCTCACCTAAAGGACAGACTAACACTGAAGCTTTCTTT
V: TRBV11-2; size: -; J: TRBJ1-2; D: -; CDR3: CASSLDARVGGYTF; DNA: TGTGCCAGCAGCTTAGACGCCAGGGTTGGTGGCTACACCTTC
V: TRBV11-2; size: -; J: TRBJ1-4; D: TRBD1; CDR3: CASSLDRALFF; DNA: TGTGCCAGCAGCCTGGACAGGGCACTGTTTTTT
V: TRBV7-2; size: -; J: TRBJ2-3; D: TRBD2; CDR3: CASSRRGVPSGGPKDTQYF; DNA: TGTGCCAGCAGCCGTAGAGGGGTACCTAGCGGGGGTCCAAAAGATACGCAGTATTTT
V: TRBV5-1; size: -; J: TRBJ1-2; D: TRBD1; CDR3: CASSSKGQGNGYTF; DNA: TGCGCCAGCAGCTCGAAGGGACAGGGTAATGGCTACACCTTC
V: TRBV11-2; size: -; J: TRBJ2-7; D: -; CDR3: CASSLTPRPGSGHEQYF; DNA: TGTGCCAGCAGCTTAACCCCCCGCCCGGGGTCGGGCCACGAGCAGTACTTC
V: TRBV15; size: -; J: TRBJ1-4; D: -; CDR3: CATSRGSLTAGVGEKLFF; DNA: TGTGCCACCAGCAGAGGATCTCTAACGGCAGGGGTGGGAGAAAAACTGTTTTTT
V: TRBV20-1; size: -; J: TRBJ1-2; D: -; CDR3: CSATGRRGYTF; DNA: TGCAGTGCTACAGGGAGGCGTGGCTACACCTTC
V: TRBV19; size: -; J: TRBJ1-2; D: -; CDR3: CASRDGRGNYGYTF; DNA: TGTGCCAGTAGGGACGGCAGGGGTAACTATGGCTACACCTTC
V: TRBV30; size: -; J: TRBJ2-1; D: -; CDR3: CAWSPWANEQFF; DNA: TGTGCCTGGAGTCCCTGGGCCAATGAGCAGTTCTTC
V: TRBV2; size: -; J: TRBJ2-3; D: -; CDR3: CASSGTGRWADTQYF; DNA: TGTGCCAGCAGTGGGACTGGACGTTGGGCAGATACGCAGTATTTT
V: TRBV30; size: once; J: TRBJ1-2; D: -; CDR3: CAWSVQPPPVYYGYTF; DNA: TGTGCCTGGAGTGTGCAACCCCCTCCGGTCTACTATGGCTACACCTTC
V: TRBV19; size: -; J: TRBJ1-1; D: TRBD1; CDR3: CASSIVGTGGAGAFF; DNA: TGTGCCAGTAGTATAGTCGGGACAGGGGGCGCCGGAGCTTTCTTT
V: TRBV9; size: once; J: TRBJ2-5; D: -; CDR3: CASSVGPFGGKGQETQYF; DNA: TGTGCCAGCAGCGTAGGGCCCTTCGGAGGGAAGGGACAAGAGACCCAGTACTTC
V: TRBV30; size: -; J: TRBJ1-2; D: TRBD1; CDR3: CAWSVFQGGRANYGYTF; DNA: TGTGCCTGGAGTGTTTTTCAGGGGGGCCGAGCTAACTATGGCTACACCTTC
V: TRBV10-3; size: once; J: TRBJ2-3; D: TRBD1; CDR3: CAIKGTGKTDTQYF; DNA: TGTGCCATCAAGGGGACAGGGAAGACAGATACGCAGTATTTT
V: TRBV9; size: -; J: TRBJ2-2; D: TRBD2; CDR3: CASSVATGDGGAHGELFF; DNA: TGTGCCAGCAGCGTAGCTACCGGGGACGGGGGGGCCCACGGGGAGCTGTTTTTT
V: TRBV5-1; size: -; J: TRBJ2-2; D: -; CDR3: CASSLVPGLNTGELFF; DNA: TGCGCCAGCAGCTTGGTTCCAGGTTTGAACACCGGGGAGCTGTTTTTT
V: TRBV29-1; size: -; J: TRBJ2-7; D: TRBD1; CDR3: CSVSTGEFYEQYF; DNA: TGCAGCGTTTCGACAGGGGAGTTCTACGAGCAGTACTTC
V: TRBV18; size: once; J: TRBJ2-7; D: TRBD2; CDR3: CASSRASGNLNAGEQYF; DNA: TGTGCCAGCTCACGGGCTAGCGGTAACCTCAACGCGGGGGAGCAGTACTTC